These T cell receptor beta chains were read from a single sample in a study of tumor and adjacent non-tumor tissue in lung cancer. TCRdb reprocessed the multiplex PCR reads with MiXCR, giving one entry per CDR3 protein. The profile shows more than 75,000 distinct CDR3 sequences, less than 75% of them singletons. Sequencing was done on a sample of lung tumor tissue. These receptors all come from a woman in her 70s with non-small cell lung cancer. The CDR3 runs from the conserved cysteine through the conserved F or W. Fields, in order: J gene, V gene, D gene, clone size, CDR3 protein, CDR3 DNA. D genes are given only for firm matches. The size of a clone is reported for some rows only, either as once, few or many, or as a class for expanded clones.

>TRBJ2-2|TRBV28|-|-
CASSADFHYGELFF
TGTGCCAGCAGTGCAGACTTCCACTATGGGGAGCTGTTTTTT
>TRBJ2-3|TRBV6-6|-|many
CASSSQMSTDTQYF
TGTGCCAGCAGTTCCCAGATGAGCACAGATACGCAGTATTTT
>TRBJ1-5|TRBV28|-|-
CASKPLNSSQPQHF
TGTGCCAGCAAACCCCTGAATAGCAGTCAGCCCCAGCATTTT
>TRBJ1-1|TRBV11-2|-|-
CASSLFSEAFF
TGTGCCAGCAGCTTATTCTCTGAAGCTTTCTTT
>TRBJ2-2|TRBV29-1|-|-
CSVGDPVELFF
TGCAGCGTGGGAGATCCCGTGGAGCTGTTTTTC
>TRBJ2-1|TRBV5-6|-|-
CANSKDGSLCEQFF
TGTGCCAACAGCAAGGACGGTTCTTTGTGTGAGCAGTTCTTC
>TRBJ2-7|TRBV10-3|TRBD2|-
CAISAGTSRAQQYF
TGTGCCATCAGCGCCGGGACTAGCAGGGCTCAGCAGTACTTT
>TRBJ2-7|TRBV4-2|TRBD2|once
CASSQTHQTGTRYSYEQYF
TGTGCCAGCAGCCAAACACATCAGACCGGGACTAGATACTCCTACGAGCAGTACTTC
>TRBJ1-5|TRBV28|-|few
CASSFVPLNQPQHF
TGTGCCAGCAGTTTCGTACCGCTCAATCAGCCCCAGCATTTT
>TRBJ1-1|TRBV12-3/TRBV12-4|-|-
CGSSWANSNTEAFF
TGTGGCAGCAGTTGGGCGAATTCGAACACTGAAGCTTTCTTT
>TRBJ2-5|TRBV29-1|-|-
CSVEGGRSVSGTQHF
TGCAGCGTCGAAGGAGGGAGGAGTGTTTCGGGGACCCAGCACTTC
>TRBJ2-3|TRBV10-3|-|-
CAIGESLSGVTDTQYF
TGTGCCATCGGTGAGTCCCTGTCGGGAGTCACAGATACGCAATATTTT
>TRBJ2-3|TRBV6-1|-|-
CASCDQVDTPYF
TGTGCCAGCTGTGACCAGGTGGATACGCCGTATTTT
>TRBJ1-1|TRBV29-1|-|once
CSVEDPLNRYTKAFF
TGCAGCGTTGAAGATCCCCTGAACAGGTACACAAAAGCTTTCTTT
>TRBJ2-1|TRBV11-3|TRBD2|few
CANGSLSGVGDNEQFF
TGTGCCAACGGCTCCCTAAGCGGGGTCGGCGACAATGAGCAGTTCTTC
>TRBJ1-2|TRBV14|-|-
CAGCQARSYGYTF
TGTGCCGGCTGCCAAGCTCGCAGCTATGGCTACACCTTC
>TRBJ2-2|TRBV7-9|TRBD2|few
CARRLTSAGGDLFF
TGTGCCAGGAGACTGACTAGCGCTGGCGGGGACCTGTTTTTT
>TRBJ2-1|TRBV7-9|-|-
CTSSYRTVTYNEQFF
TGTACCAGCAGCTACCGGACAGTCACCTACAATGAGCAGTTCTTC
>TRBJ1-5|TRBV6-1|TRBD1|many
CASKRTGGSNQPQHF
TGTGCCAGCAAACGGACAGGGGGAAGTAATCAGCCCCAGCATTTT
>TRBJ2-1|TRBV20-1|TRBD2|many
CSALGTSGSSEQFF
TGCAGTGCTCTTGGCACTAGCGGGAGTAGCGAGCAGTTCTTC
>TRBJ2-1|TRBV29-1|-|-
CSVNLEQGRNEQFF
TGCAGCGTTAATCTCGAACAGGGAAGGAATGAGCAGTTCTTC
>TRBJ1-1|TRBV6-5|-|-
CASSYSMWDGKSESFF
TGTGCCAGCAGTTACTCCATGTGGGATGGTAAGAGTGAATCTTTCTTT
>TRBJ2-3|TRBV11-2|-|-
CASSLQGGDTQYF
TGTGCCAGTAGCCTTCAGGGGGGAGATACGCAGTATTTT
>TRBJ2-7|TRBV4-2|TRBD2|-
CAGCQVFIRLLAELPSSYEQYF
TGTGCCGGCTGCCAAGTTTTCATCAGATTACTAGCGGAATTACCGAGCTCCTACGAGCAGTACTTC
>TRBJ1-2|TRBV12-3/TRBV12-4|-|-
CASSYNKEVFYGYTF
TGTGCCAGTAGCTATAACAAGGAGGTATTCTATGGCTACACCTTC
>TRBJ2-1|TRBV6-2/TRBV6-3|-|-
CVGRLRESSYNEQFF
TGTGTCGGCAGACTTCGGGAGAGCTCCTACAATGAGCAGTTCTTC
>TRBJ2-1|TRBV7-8|-|many
CASSLDTNEQFF
TGTGCCAGCAGCTTAGACACCAATGAGCAGTTCTTC
>TRBJ2-7|TRBV5-1|-|few
CASSLKLVSYEQYF
TGCGCCAGCAGCTTGAAACTAGTCTCGTACGAGCAGTACTTC
>TRBJ2-2|TRBV30|TRBD2|-
CASKGGRNTGELFF
TGTGCCTCGAAAGGCGGGAGGAACACCGGGGAGCTGTTTTTT
>TRBJ2-1|TRBV5-4|-|once
CASSLEPVQLREQFF
TGTGCCAGTAGCTTGGAACCGGTTCAACTCCGTGAGCAGTTCTTC
>TRBJ2-6|TRBV6-1|TRBD1|-
CASRGGSGVNVLTF
TGTGCCAGTAGAGGGGGCTCTGGGGTCAACGTCCTGACTTTC
>TRBJ1-2|TRBV6-5|TRBD1|-
CAGSSHQGQGSYGYAF
TGTGCCGGCAGTTCCCACCAGGGACAGGGGAGCTATGGCTACGCCTTC
>TRBJ2-2|TRBV10-3|-|-
CVISEMENTGELFF
TGTGTCATCAGTGAAATGGAGAACACCGGGGAGCTGTTTTTT
>TRBJ2-7|TRBV11-1|TRBD1|medium-sized
CASSSVSWDRDDEQYF
TGTGCCAGCAGCTCAGTCTCTTGGGACAGGGACGACGAGCAGTACTTC
>TRBJ1-2|TRBV6-1|-|-
CASSVGDAYDYTF
TGTGCCAGCAGTGTCGGAGACGCCTATGACTACACCTTC
>TRBJ2-2|TRBV24-1|TRBD2|once
CTTSDFPGLADTGDLFF
TGTACCACCAGTGATTTCCCGGGACTAGCGGACACCGGGGACCTGTTTTTT
>TRBJ2-5|TRBV9|-|-
CASSWRGGSETQYF
TGTGCCAGCAGCTGGAGGGGGGGTTCGGAGACCCAGTACTTC
>TRBJ2-2|TRBV7-3|-|-
CASSVGPSRTGELFF
TGTGCCAGCAGCGTAGGGCCTAGTCGGACCGGGGAGCTGTTTTTT
>TRBJ1-2|TRBV29-1|-|-
CSVELRTGGGCTF
TGCAGCGTTGAGCTAAGAACAGGTGGAGGCTGCACCTTC
>TRBJ2-3|TRBV28|TRBD2|many
CASSSLAGGSPSDTQYF
TGTGCCAGCAGTTCTTTAGCGGGAGGGTCCCCCTCAGATACGCAGTATTTT
>TRBJ2-3|TRBV4-2|TRBD2|-
CTSSQTHEGLAGLERDTQYF
TGTACTAGCAGCCAAACCCACGAGGGACTAGCGGGACTCGAGCGGGATACGCAGTATTTT